The next 14 T cell receptor beta chains were all read from a single sample in a study of blood T cell repertoires in COVID-19. Here immunoSEQ multiplex PCR was the method, and the copy in TCRdb shows in-frame clones only, minus some. Here the sample spans around 420,000 clones, roughly 88% being singletons. Material: PBMCs or T cells enriched from blood (not recorded which). Receptors were obtained from a woman in her forties with acute COVID-19.

This chain links TRBV13 with TRBJ2-4; TRBD1 is a possible D gene (5 bases). There are 15 residues in the CDR3. The germline V gene has CDR1 PRHDT and CDR2 FYEKMQ (reference sequence). V lost 5 bases and J 0 bases, leaving 11 bases between the germline ends. CDR3 protein: CASSPQGLAKNIQYF. The DNA for the CDR3 is TGTGCCAGCAGCCCCCAGGGTTTAGCCAAAAACATTCAGTACTTC.

The genes are TRBV7-9 and TRBJ1-1; 8 positions agree with TRBD1. This CDR3 is 14 amino acids long. The V gene's germline CDR1 is SEHNR and CDR2 FQNEAQ (reference sequence). The V gene end was trimmed by 5 bases and the J gene end by 1 base; junction bases not matched to a gene: 3. CDR3 coding DNA: TGTGCCAGCAGCACAGACAGGGGGAACACTGAAGCTTTCTTT. This encodes CASSTDRGNTEAFF.

The chain links TRBV7-2 to TRBJ2-2; D call uncertain. This CDR3 comprises 13 residues. Trimming removed 3 bases at V and 5 bases at J, with 7 bases between. Germline values: CDR1 SGHTA, CDR2 FQGNSA. DNA for the CDR3: TGTGCCAGCAGCTTTGGGCTGACCGGGGAGCTGTTTTTT. Translation: CASSFGLTGELFF. Supplemented by reference TRBV7-2 and TRBJ2-2, the full variable domain reads GAGVSQSPSNKVTEKGKDVELRCDPISGHTALYWYRQSLGQGLEFLIYFQGNSAPDKSGLPSDRFSAERTGGSVSTLTIQRTQQEDSAVYLCASSFGLTGELFFGEGSRLTVL.

In its sample, this clone was seen a few times. The chain joins TRBV28 to TRBJ2-7; D may be TRBD1 (5 bases). The CDR3 spans 14 residues. V shed 6 bases and J shed 1 base, with 13 bases lying between them. Germline V gene lookup returns CDR1 MDHEN and CDR2 SYDVKM. The chain's CDR3 is CASSLQDVSYEQYF. CDR3 coding DNA: TGTGCCAGCAGCCTACAGGACGTGTCCTACGAGCAGTACTTC.

Points on this clone: At the DNA level, this CDR3 is encoded by other sequences in the same sample as well. The chain is built from TRBV4-1 and TRBJ2-5, with 13 bases fitting TRBD2. Looked up from germline, CDR1 is MGHRA and CDR2 is YSYEKL. This CDR3 contains 15 residues. Unmatched junction bases numbered 1, after V lost 3 bases and J lost 3 bases. The CDR3 DNA sequence: TGCGCCAGCAGCCAGGGACTAGCGGGGAAAGAGACCCAGTACTTC. It encodes CASSQGLAGKETQYF.

The CDR3 nucleotides are TGTGCCAGCAGCTTGGGACTAGCGGGACCGAGTCTCCAAGAGACCCAGTACTTC. Its protein product is CASSLGLAGPSLQETQYF. The chain is built from TRBV7-8 and TRBJ2-5; 13 bases agree with TRBD2. The CDR3 has 18 residues. Trimming cost V 3 bases and J 1 base; bases outside gene matches: 8. Per germline, CDR1 SGHVS and CDR2 FQNEAQ.

The V and J genes are TRBV25-1 and TRBJ2-1, with D possibly being TRBD2 (5 bases). V gave up 1 base and J gave up 5 bases, with 6 bases separating them. Per germline, CDR1 MGHDK and CDR2 SYGVNS. CDR3 length: 13 residues. The DNA for the CDR3 is TGTGCCAGCAGTGAATTCGGGGACAATGAGCAGTTCTTC. Translated: CASSEFGDNEQFF.

J is TRBJ1-1 and V is TRBV25-1; TRBD1 aligns across 8 bases. With 5 bases clipped from V and 10 bases from J, the junction kept 15 bases outside the gene matches. CDR3 length: 15 residues. Germline CDR1 and CDR2: MGHDK and SYGVNS. The CDR3 reads CASSPVRQGRRGAFF. The CDR3 DNA sequence: TGTGCCAGCAGTCCTGTTCGACAGGGGAGGAGAGGAGCTTTCTTT.

The V and J genes are TRBV29-1 and TRBJ1-1, with TRBD1 identical over 8 bases. V gave up 7 bases and J gave up 5 bases; unmatched junction bases: 6. Germline V lookup: CDR1 SQVTM, CDR2 ANQGSEA. This CDR3 has 12 residues. In DNA form, the CDR3 reads TGCAGCGCCGGACAGGGAGGTACTGAAGCTTTCTTT. It yields the protein CSAGQGGTEAFF.

The gene calls are TRBV7-9 and TRBJ1-6; D is undetermined. The CDR3 loop spans 14 amino acids. Trimming left V 4 bases short and J 7 bases short, with 11 bases between. Germline V gives CDR1 SEHNR, CDR2 FQNEAQ (reference sequence). As DNA, the CDR3 is TGTGCCAGCAGCTCGCTTCTAGAGAATTCACCCCTCCACTTT. The encoded protein is CASSSLLENSPLHF. The full variable domain, with the rest looked up from reference TRBV7-9 and TRBJ1-6, is DTGVSQNPRHKITKRGQNVTFRCDPISEHNRLYWYRQTLGQGPEFLTYFQNEAQLEKSRLLSDRFSAERPKGSFSTLEIQRTEQGDSAMYLCASSSLLENSPLHFGNGTRLTVT.

The CDR3 reads CASTGQGSDGYTF. The CDR3 coding sequence is TGTGCCAGCACCGGACAGGGGAGCGATGGCTACACCTTC. The chain employs TRBV9 and TRBJ1-2; 9 bases line up with TRBD1. The CDR3 is 13 residues long. The junction had 6 bases not matched to a gene; V was cut back by 6 bases and J by 6 bases. Germline V lookup: CDR1 SGDLS, CDR2 YYNGEE. Variable domain in full (rest from reference TRBV9 and TRBJ1-2): DSGVTQTPKHLITATGQRVTLRCSPRSGDLSVYWYQQSLDQGLQFLIQYYNGEERAKGNILERFSAQQFPDLHSELNLSSLELGDSALYFCASTGQGSDGYTFGSGTRLTVV.

The genes are TRBV19 and TRBJ2-2; D call uncertain. Germline V gene lookup returns CDR1 LNHDA and CDR2 SQIVND (reference sequence). The CDR3 contains 16 residues. The ends were cut back, 1 base at V and 5 bases at J, with 14 bases in the middle. CDR3 sequence reads: CASSIVLRVRTGELFF. The CDR3 region has the DNA TGTGCCAGTAGTATAGTCCTTCGAGTACGGACCGGGGAGCTGTTTTTT.

V usage is TRBV2 and J usage is TRBJ2-7; the match to TRBD1 covers 11 bases. The CDR3 extends over 15 amino acids. V was clipped by 5 bases and J by 5 bases; unmatched bases: 8. Germline assignment: CDR1 SNHLY and CDR2 FYNNEI. The CDR3 DNA follows: TGTGCCAGCAGTCCCGGGACAGGGGGAACAAACGAGCAGTACTTC. This codes for CASSPGTGGTNEQYF.

The genes are TRBV9 and TRBJ2-2; 10 bases are shared with TRBD2. After removal of 2 bases from V and 4 bases from J, the junction contained 8 bases not matched to a gene. CDR1 and CDR2 (germline): SGDLS, YYNGEE. This CDR3 contains 17 residues. The CDR3 DNA reads as TGTGCCAGCAGCGTTACTAGCGGGGCCGCGGGCACCGGGGAGCTGTTTTTT. This gives the protein CASSVTSGAAGTGELFF.